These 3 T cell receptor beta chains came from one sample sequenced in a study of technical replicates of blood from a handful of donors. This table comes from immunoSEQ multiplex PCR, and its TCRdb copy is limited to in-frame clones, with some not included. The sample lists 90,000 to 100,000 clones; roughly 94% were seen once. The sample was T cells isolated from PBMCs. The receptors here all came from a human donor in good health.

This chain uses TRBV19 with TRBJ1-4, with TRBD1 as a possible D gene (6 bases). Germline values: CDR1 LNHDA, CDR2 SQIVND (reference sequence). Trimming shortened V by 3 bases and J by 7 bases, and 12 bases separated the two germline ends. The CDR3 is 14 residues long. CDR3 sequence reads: CASSIGGAGEKLFF. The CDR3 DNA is TGTGCCAGTAGTATCGGGGGGGCAGGTGAAAAACTGTTTTTT.

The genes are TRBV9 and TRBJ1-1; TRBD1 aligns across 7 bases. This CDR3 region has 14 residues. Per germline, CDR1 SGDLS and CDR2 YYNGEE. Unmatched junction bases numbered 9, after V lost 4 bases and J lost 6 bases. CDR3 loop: CASSPGDRGAEAFF. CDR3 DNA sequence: TGTGCCAGCAGCCCTGGGGACAGAGGCGCTGAAGCTTTCTTT.

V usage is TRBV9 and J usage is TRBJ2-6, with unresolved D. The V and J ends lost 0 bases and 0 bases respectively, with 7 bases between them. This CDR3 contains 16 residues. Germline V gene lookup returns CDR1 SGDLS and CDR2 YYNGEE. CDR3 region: CASSVGSSSGANVLTF. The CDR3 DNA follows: TGTGCCAGCAGCGTAGGGTCGAGCTCTGGGGCCAACGTCCTGACTTTC.